This TCR beta chain was obtained from a study of blood T cell repertoires in COVID-19 (dated by TCRdb to about 2020). For the wider study: Samples covering the acute and convalescent phases of COVID-19 were provided by collaborators in the United States, Italy and Spain. The material from the prospective study consisted of cDNA or gDNA derived from T cells, B-cell-depleted T cells, or PBMCs. Deeply sampled blood TCRbeta repertoires from subjects exposed to, actively infected with, or recovered from COVID-19 were included in the dataset. The repertoires were released in a freely available public database intended as a resource for research on the immune response to SARS-CoV-2. The samples were drawn from the first 160 participants of the ongoing ImmuneRACE study and from 1,254 subjects provided by 6 global collaborators. The sample metadata nearly always contained a de-identified subject ID, COVID-19 status, age in years and sex. HLA class I and class II types, where available, came from metadata supplied by the sample provider rather than from assay-based typing.

The immunoSEQ Assay, a bias-controlled multiplex PCR, was used to amplify TCRbeta CDR3 regions from genomic DNA. In the source study's methods: Within the assay, amplification of reference gene primers was used to estimate how many nucleated cells each sample contained. Sequence reads were collapsed and filtered to measure the absolute abundance of every unique TCRbeta CDR3 rearrangement. Productive Simpson clonality was computed per sample as the square root of Simpson's diversity index over productive rearrangements. As stored in TCRdb, this immuneACCESS dataset retains in-frame rearrangements with V and J assigned. A fraction of the clones does not appear; measured against another copy, unresolved V genes explain less than half of the discrepancy, and the remainder lacks a known reason. Clone size and the V and J calls come from that table; the DNA yielded D and trimming. The sample includes around 150,000 clones, with about 86% observed a single time. The ten biggest clones cover roughly 18% of the sample.

Whole blood was collected in K2EDTA tubes by collaborating institutions according to the institutions' own protocols. For TCRbeta analysis, collaborator samples were shipped as frozen whole blood, as isolated PBMCs, or as DNA extracted from either sample type. With respect to this clone: Its antigen remains unidentified. Base qualities are not at hand, and no much larger clone is one base apart.

Trimming takes 4 bases off V and 7 bases off J; junction bases not matched to a gene: 13. The CDR3 runs 16 amino acids, cysteine and phenylalanine included. Kept here is only the CDR3 DNA, which spans 48 bases and is read in frame from base 1. From a lookup of the germline V gene, CDR1 and CDR2 are MDHEN and SYDVKM. Findings and caveats that apply to the study as a whole: Clinical and demographic metadata were provided uncurated, with the amount varying by source and participant.

The chain was built from TRBV28 and TRBJ2-7; TRBD2 matches 10 bases in the middle. The material sequenced was peripheral blood. The TCR comes from an elderly woman with acute or convalescent COVID-19. The DNA is TGTGCCAGCAGTTATAGGGCTAGCGGGAGACTGGGGGAGCAGTACTTC. It specifies CASSYRASGRLGEQYF.